Following are 6 T cell receptor beta chains from one sample sequenced in a study of cytomegalovirus exposure and HLA in healthy donors. Primers: 60 Vbeta forward and 13 Jbeta reverse. This table comes from immunoSEQ multiplex PCR, and its TCRdb copy is limited to in-frame clones, with some not included. This table has more than 85,000 clones, more than 65% appearing once. The sequenced material came from PBMCs. Receptors originate from a woman aged 18-30 years in good health and CMV-seronegative.

The chain combines TRBV6-1 with TRBJ2-3; 9 nucleotides align to TRBD2. This CDR3 spans 15 amino acids. CDR1 and CDR2 from the germline V gene are MNHNS and SASEGT. V shed 5 bases, J shed 1 base, and the junction held 4 bases outside the gene matches. This CDR3 is CASSTWTSGTDTQYF. The CDR3 nucleotides are TGTGCCAGCAGTACCTGGACTAGCGGCACAGATACGCAGTATTTT.

J is TRBJ2-2 and V is TRBV4-2, with TRBD2 matching over 15 bases. This CDR3 has 18 amino acids. Germline-derived CDR1 and CDR2 are LGHNA and YNFKEQ. V lost 1 base, J lost 5 bases, and 5 bases stayed unmatched. In DNA, the CDR3 is TGTGCCAGCAGCCAAGGGGGACTAGCGGGAGGTGGTACCGGGGAGCTGTTTTTT. This sequence encodes CASSQGGLAGGGTGELFF.

This chain joins TRBV19 and TRBJ2-3, with 11 bases lining up with TRBD2. The CDR3 extends over 14 amino acids. Germline V CDR1 and CDR2: LNHDA, SQIVND (reference sequence). The V and J ends lost 8 bases and 1 base, in that order; junction bases with no gene match: 2. The CDR3 DNA reads TGTGCCAGTTTAGCGGGGGGGGGCACAGATACGCAGTATTTT. This encodes CASLAGGGTDTQYF.

The genes are TRBV13 and TRBJ1-5, with D possibly being TRBD1 (6 bases). Trimming took off 5 bases at V and 3 bases at J, with 11 bases between the two ends. The CDR3 totals 14 residues. Germline values: CDR1 PRHDT, CDR2 FYEKMQ (reference sequence). CDR3 sequence (DNA): TGTGCCAGCAGCCCGGGGGGGCCCAATCAGCCCCAGCATTTT. Protein: CASSPGGPNQPQHF.

Comments on this clone: Other DNA sequences in the same sample also yield this CDR3. This rearrangement joins TRBV6-5 to TRBJ2-7, with 8 bases matching TRBD1. CDR1 is MNHEY and CDR2 is SVGAGI in the germline V gene. CDR3 length equals 13 residues. V shed 5 bases, J shed 5 bases, and the junction held 5 bases outside the gene matches. The CDR3 DNA is TGTGCCAGCAGTCCAGGACAGGGCAACGAGCAGTACTTC. Its protein product is CASSPGQGNEQYF.

The chain carries TRBV27 and TRBJ1-1; no firm D call. The CDR3 is 17 amino acids. The V end was cut by 0 bases, the J end by 1 base, with 15 bases between. CDR1 MNHEY and CDR2 SMNVEV come from the germline V gene (reference sequence). CDR3 in DNA: TGTGCCAGCAGTTTATCGGTAGTCGACGAGGGGAACACTGAAGCTTTCTTT. Its protein product is CASSLSVVDEGNTEAFF.